Included here is one T cell receptor (beta chain) sequence, with context. The sample is drawn from a study of shared clonotypes between healthy human individuals. Clones were read by immunoSEQ multiplex PCR, and TCRdb kept only the in-frame ones, dropping some. Among about 470,000 clones listed, around 79% were seen once. Deletions cut 5 bases from V and 10 bases from J, with 12 bases between. Germline V lookup: CDR1 MNHNY, CDR2 SVGAGI (reference sequence). CDR3 size: 12 residues. Sequencing input: PBMCs. The rearrangement links TRBV6-6 to TRBJ2-1; no definite D call. The TCR comes from a woman aged 35 to 49 in good health. Some clones in this sample may be carry-over from other donors' samples. CDR3 nucleotides: TGTGCCAGCAGTCCGGTCGGCGTGGAGCAGTTCTTC. Translating gives CASSPVGVEQFF.